The 26 T cell receptor beta chains below were found in one sample sequenced in a study of monozygotic twins with inflammatory bowel disease. For each CDR3 protein, TCRdb gives one entry from its re-call of the 5' RACE reads, without DNA. This table holds approximately 330,000 distinct CDR3 sequences. The sample taken for sequencing was blood. These receptors all stem from a human donor with ulcerative colitis or Crohn's disease, or a healthy co-twin of an affected twin (not recorded which).

The chain recombines TRBV30 with TRBJ2-3. In germline, CDR1 is GTSNPN, CDR2 SVGIG (reference sequence). The CDR3 loop spans 15 amino acids. The CDR3 loop is CAWSLNGLRTDTQYF.

This chain joins TRBV20-1 and TRBJ1-2; absent DNA, TCRdb's TRBD1 call cannot be checked. In germline, CDR1 is DFQATT, CDR2 SNEGSKA (reference sequence). This CDR3 spans 15 amino acids. The CDR3 reads CSARIQNGSHYGYTF.

This chain uses TRBV27 with TRBJ2-5; checking the TCRdb D call of TRBD1 is not possible without DNA. Germline V CDR1 and CDR2: MNHEY, SMNVEV (reference sequence). The CDR3 contains 14 residues. The CDR3: CASSFGQGQETQYF.

This chain uses TRBV7-9 with TRBJ1-4. The CDR3 totals 16 residues. CDR1 is SEHNR and CDR2 is FQNEAQ in the germline V gene (reference sequence). This CDR3 is CASSNKSGRSNEKLFF.

The V gene is TRBV20-1, the J gene TRBJ2-7; TCRdb designates TRBD2, a call that cannot be tested without DNA. Germline CDR1 DFQATT, CDR2 SNEGSKA (reference sequence). This CDR3 region has 15 residues. CDR3 amino acids: CSARASGGLSYEQYF.

The chain combines TRBV6-5 with TRBJ1-2. The CDR3 covers 13 residues. Germline lookup yields CDR1 MNHEY and CDR2 SVGAGI. The CDR3 sequence: CASSPGLKYGYTF.

The chain links TRBV20-1 to TRBJ2-1. Germline loops: CDR1 DFQATT, CDR2 SNEGSKA (reference sequence). The CDR3 is made up of 15 amino acids. This chain's CDR3 is CSAWVVTSSYNEQFF.

The chain recombines TRBV12-3 or TRBV12-4 with TRBJ1-2. The CDR3 contains 13 residues. CDR3 protein: CASSLGSGFRYTF.

The chain joins TRBV20-1 to TRBJ2-3; there is no DNA to check the TCRdb D call of TRBD2. This CDR3 is 15 amino acids long. Germline V gene data show CDR1 as DFQATT and CDR2 as SNEGSKA (reference sequence). The CDR3: CSAPRAGTLTDTQYF.

This chain connects TRBV7-2 to TRBJ2-7; TCRdb's D gene call, TRBD1, goes unchecked for lack of DNA. Germline-derived CDR1 and CDR2 are SGHTA and FQGNSA. This CDR3 is 11 amino acids long. CDR3 loop: CASSLEGVQYF. Based on the CDR3 plus reference TRBV7-2 and TRBJ2-7, the full variable domain is GAGVSQSPSNKVTEKGKDVELRCDPISGHTALYWYRQSLGQGLEFLIYFQGNSAPDKSGLPSDRFSAERTGGSVSTLTIQRTQQEDSAVYLCASSLEGVQYFGPGTRLTVT.

The chain employs TRBV20-1 and TRBJ2-1. The length of the CDR3 is 14 residues. Germline lookup yields CDR1 DFQATT and CDR2 SNEGSKA (reference sequence). The CDR3 protein is CSAFRQGYYNEQFF.

The V call is TRBV10-2, the J call TRBJ2-1; TCRdb calls TRBD1, which cannot be checked without DNA. CDR1 and CDR2 (germline): WSHSY, SAAADI. CDR3 size: 21 residues. The chain's CDR3 is CASSGERFEGTPASSYNEQFF.

J is TRBJ2-7 and V is TRBV20-1; TCRdb returns TRBD2, unconfirmable since there is no DNA. The CDR3 spans 16 residues. Germline CDR1 reads DFQATT; CDR2 reads SNEGSKA (reference sequence). This chain's CDR3 is CSARIGAGGPSYEQYF.

V usage is TRBV28 and J usage is TRBJ2-1; the TCRdb D gene call, TRBD1, has no DNA to confirm it. The CDR3 covers 16 residues. Germline assignment: CDR1 MDHEN and CDR2 SYDVKM. CDR3: CASSDTRGPSYNEQFF.

CDR3 region: CASRSRGPDFSYNEQFF. This chain links TRBV12-3 or TRBV12-4 with TRBJ2-1; TCRdb proposes TRBD1, but this gene call is untestable without DNA. The CDR3 extends over 17 amino acids.

V and J are TRBV27 and TRBJ1-1. The germline V gene encodes CDR1 MNHEY and CDR2 SMNVEV (reference sequence). The CDR3 consists of 15 residues. The CDR3 loop reads CASSLYAGPNTEAFF.

The rearrangement links TRBV6-5 to TRBJ1-6; TCRdb picks TRBD1, but there is no DNA to check that call. The CDR3 totals 13 residues. Germline CDR1 and CDR2: MNHEY and SVGAGI. The CDR3 here is CASQGDNSSPLHF.

The V call is TRBV11-2, the J call TRBJ2-3; the TCRdb call, TRBD2, lacks DNA for checking. Germline loops: CDR1 SGHAT, CDR2 FQNNGV. CDR3 size: 20 residues. The CDR3 region is CASSLRGQALASPLADTQYF.

This sequence joins TRBV7-9 and TRBJ2-3; TCRdb picks TRBD1, but there is no DNA to check that call. The germline gives CDR1 SEHNR, CDR2 FQNEAQ (reference sequence). The CDR3 runs 13 residues. The CDR3 region is CASSFWGEDTQYF.

The chain uses TRBV30 and TRBJ1-6. CDR1 is GTSNPN, CDR2 SVGIG, per germline (reference sequence). This CDR3 is built from 12 residues. CDR3 loop: CAWREKRSPLHF.

The chain is built from TRBV6-5 and TRBJ1-4; TCRdb outputs TRBD1, but without DNA this stays unchecked. The CDR3 sequence is 15 residues long. Germline V lookup: CDR1 MNHEY, CDR2 SVGAGI. CDR3 residues: CASSYPGGGSEKLFF.

The J gene is TRBJ1-5, the V gene TRBV15; without DNA, the TCRdb call of TRBD1 cannot be checked. CDR3 size: 15 residues. The germline CDR1 and CDR2 sequences are LNHNV and YYDKDF (reference sequence). The CDR3 here is CATSINRASNQPQHF.

This rearrangement joins TRBV15 to TRBJ1-4. CDR1 is LNHNV, CDR2 YYDKDF, per germline (reference sequence). This CDR3 is built from 14 residues. CDR3 in amino acids: CATSRDLPWQKLFF. The full variable domain, completed using reference TRBV15 and TRBJ1-4, is DAMVIQNPRYQVTQFGKPVTLSCSQTLNHNVMYWYQQKSSQAPKLLFHYYDKDFNNEADTPDNFQSRRPNTSFCFLDIRSPGLGDTAMYLCATSRDLPWQKLFFGSGTQLSVL.

The chain uses TRBV9 and TRBJ2-3; TCRdb's D gene call, TRBD1, goes unchecked for lack of DNA. This CDR3 region has 16 residues. Germline V gives CDR1 SGDLS, CDR2 YYNGEE. This chain's CDR3 is CASSVGPGQSTDTQYF.

This chain connects TRBV20-1 to TRBJ1-5. Germline V gene data show CDR1 as DFQATT and CDR2 as SNEGSKA (reference sequence). The CDR3 is made up of 13 amino acids. Here the CDR3 reads CSAVRDGRQPQHF.

The V call is TRBV30, the J call TRBJ2-1. This CDR3 is 14 amino acids long. CDR1 is GTSNPN and CDR2 is SVGIG in the germline V gene (reference sequence). CDR3 region: CAWREMQSSNEQFF.